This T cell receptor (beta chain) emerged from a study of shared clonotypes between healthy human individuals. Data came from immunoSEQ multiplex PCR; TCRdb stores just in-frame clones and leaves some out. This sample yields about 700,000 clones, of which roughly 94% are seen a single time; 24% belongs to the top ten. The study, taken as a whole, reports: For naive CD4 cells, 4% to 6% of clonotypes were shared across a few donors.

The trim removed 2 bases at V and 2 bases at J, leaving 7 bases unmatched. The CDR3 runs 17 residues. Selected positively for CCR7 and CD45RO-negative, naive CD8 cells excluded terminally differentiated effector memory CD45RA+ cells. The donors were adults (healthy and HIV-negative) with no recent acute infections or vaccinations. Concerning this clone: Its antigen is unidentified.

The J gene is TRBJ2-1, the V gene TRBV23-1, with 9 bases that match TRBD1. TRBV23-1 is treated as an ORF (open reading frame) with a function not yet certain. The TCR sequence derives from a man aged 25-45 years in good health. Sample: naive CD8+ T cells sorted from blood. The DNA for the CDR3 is TGCGCCAGCAGTCAACACATGCGGGACAGGGCCTACAATGAGCAGTTCTTC. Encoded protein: CASSQHMRDRAYNEQFF.